The T cell receptor beta chain described here comes from a study of CD8+CD57+ T cells in acquired aplastic anemia. The TCR beta profiling, which covered VDJ combination and CDR3 sequence, was carried out using genomic DNA as the template. A single record per CDR3 protein comes from TCRdb applying MiXCR to the reads. Among 150,000 to 200,000 distinct CDR3 sequences listed, about 48% were seen once. All patients picked for sequencing had shown, by flow cytometry, an expansion of CD8+CD57+ cells. The CDR3 spans 14 residues. V lost 8 bases and J lost 5, with 18 bases in between. Germline V gene lookup returns CDR1 LGHNT and CDR2 FRNRAP. As to this clonotype: A much larger clone sits a single nucleotide away, making a read error possible.

The receptor's source is a human donor with aplastic anemia. The gene calls are TRBV12-5 and TRBJ2-5; D is perhaps TRBD2 (6 bases). The sequencing sample was made of sorted CD4+, CD8+, or CD8+CD57+ T cells (not recorded which) from PBMCs. The CDR3: CASRPSGWVETQYF. In nucleotides, the CDR3 is TGTGCTAGTCGGCCGAGCGGGTGGGTCGAGACCCAGTACTTC.